Each of the 18 T cell receptor beta chains below was sequenced from the same sample in a study of response to subunit inactivated influenza vaccine (dated by TCRdb to between 2018 and 2020). Library preparation was by RT-PCR. Instrument used: Illumina HiSeq 2500. TCRdb reprocessed the public reads (quality trimming at Q25 with fastp, clone calling with MiXCR) and kept in-frame beta chains. Entries are consolidated by CDR3 protein sequence, retaining the most common genes and DNA. The sample data list more than 700,000 distinct CDR3 sequences, and about 20% of these were observed just once. 10% of the sample is in the top ten clones. Sequenced here: PBMCs from blood, sampled more than 4 days after vaccination. These receptors all stem from a man aged 50-60 years who received an inactivated influenza vaccine. Donor details come from another sample of the same person, matched by shared clones.

The chain employs TRBV5-1 and TRBJ2-5; possible D gene TRBD1, 6 bases. V lost 5 bases to trimming and J lost 3 bases, with 17 bases between them. The CDR3 spans 15 residues. CDR1 SGHRS and CDR2 YFSETQ come from the germline V gene. The CDR3, as DNA: TGCGCCAGCAGTAGATACCGGACAGATGAAGAGACCCAGTACTTC. It encodes CASSRYRTDEETQYF.

V usage is TRBV9 and J usage is TRBJ2-3; a possible D gene is TRBD2 (5 bases). The CDR3 consists of 16 residues. Germline V gives CDR1 SGDLS, CDR2 YYNGEE. V lost 7 bases and J lost 0, with 18 bases in between. This CDR3 is CASSPVAWESTDTQYF. The CDR3 DNA reads TGTGCCAGCTCCCCCGTAGCGTGGGAGAGCACAGATACGCAGTATTTT.

The CDR3 loop is CASSWTGANYGYTF. The CDR3 DNA follows: TGTGCCAGCAGTTGGACAGGGGCTAACTATGGCTACACCTTC. This chain connects TRBV12-3 or TRBV12-4 to TRBJ1-2; TRBD1 matches 9 bases. The V gene end was trimmed by 4 bases and the J gene end by 0 bases; junction bases not matched to a gene: 0. The CDR3 totals 14 residues.

The rearrangement links TRBV4-1 to TRBJ2-1, with 11 bases fitting TRBD2. The length of the CDR3 is 21 residues. With 0 bases clipped from V and 0 bases from J, the junction kept 13 bases outside the gene matches. The germline V gene encodes CDR1 MGHRA and CDR2 YSYEKL. This CDR3 reads CASSQERVRSSGGRSYNEQFF. DNA of the CDR3: TGCGCCAGCAGCCAAGAAAGGGTTAGGTCTAGCGGGGGGCGCTCCTACAATGAGCAGTTCTTC.

This clonotype appeared many times. The chain is built from TRBV3-1 and TRBJ1-2; maybe TRBD1 (5 bases). The CDR3 runs 16 residues. V was clipped by 5 bases and J by 4 bases, with 20 bases between them. Germline loops: CDR1 LGHDT, CDR2 YNNKEL (reference sequence). The DNA of the CDR3 is TGTGCCAGCAGCAAGATCCGGGGGTTGGTATCCTATGGCTACACCTTC. Protein product: CASSKIRGLVSYGYTF.

The table lists this clonotype with a few counts. This chain joins TRBV11-1 and TRBJ2-3; 7 bases line up with TRBD2. V shed 4 bases, J shed 6 bases, and the junction held 7 bases outside the gene matches. CDR1 is SGHAT, CDR2 FQDESV, per germline (reference sequence). This CDR3 is 14 amino acids long. CDR3 loop: CASSSSGDGDTQYF. Written as DNA, the CDR3 is TGTGCCAGCAGCTCTAGCGGAGATGGGGATACGCAGTATTTT.

The V and J genes are TRBV5-1 and TRBJ1-1, with 10 bases that match TRBD1. The CDR3 is 15 residues long. Germline V lookup: CDR1 SGHRS, CDR2 YFSETQ. Trimming took 1 base from V and 5 from J; bases not matched to a gene: 5. DNA for the CDR3: TGCGCCAGCAGCTTGTTGGGGACAGGGGAGACTGAAGCTTTCTTT. As protein: CASSLLGTGETEAFF.

The rearrangement links TRBV7-9 to TRBJ2-5; D ambiguous. Germline CDR1 and CDR2: SEHNR and FQNEAQ (reference sequence). V lost 2 bases, J lost 5 bases, and 12 bases lay in between. The CDR3 covers 14 residues. CDR3 DNA sequence: TGTGCCAGCAGCTTAAATCCCCACCCGGAGACCCAGTACTTC. It yields the protein CASSLNPHPETQYF. The full variable domain, its missing parts supplied by reference TRBV7-9 and TRBJ2-5, is DTGVSQNPRHKITKRGQNVTFRCDPISEHNRLYWYRQTLGQGPEFLTYFQNEAQLEKSRLLSDRFSAERPKGSFSTLEIQRTEQGDSAMYLCASSLNPHPETQYFGPGTRLLVL.

V and J are TRBV12-3 or TRBV12-4 and TRBJ1-2; 7 bases map to TRBD1. CDR3 length: 16 amino acids. With 5 bases clipped from V and 0 bases from J, the junction kept 9 bases outside the gene matches. DNA for the CDR3: TGTGCCAGCAGTCCCTCCGGGACAGAAGCTAACTATGGCTACACCTTC. The encoded protein is CASSPSGTEANYGYTF.

Only a few counts were recorded for this clonotype. J is TRBJ2-1 and V is TRBV5-1; 9 nucleotides agree with TRBD1. This CDR3 region has 14 residues. Germline-derived CDR1 and CDR2 are SGHRS and YFSETQ. The V and J ends lost 4 bases and 5 bases, in that order; junction bases with no gene match: 4. Here the CDR3 reads CASSARTGDNEQFF. The CDR3 nucleotides are TGCGCCAGCAGCGCCCGGACAGGGGACAATGAGCAGTTCTTC.

This clonotype was seen a handful of times. The CDR3 DNA follows: TGCAGCGTCGAAACTAGCGGGAGACGGCACGAGCAGTACTTC. Translated: CSVETSGRRHEQYF. This chain links TRBV29-1 with TRBJ2-7, with 11 positions matching TRBD2. This CDR3 has 14 residues. CDR1 and CDR2 from the germline V gene are SQVTM and ANQGSEA. Trimming cost V 6 bases and J 5 bases; bases outside gene matches: 9.

This clonotype has a handful of counts. The chain uses TRBV5-1 and TRBJ2-4; unclear D gene. The V end was cut by 0 bases, the J end by 10 bases, with 8 bases between. The germline gives CDR1 SGHRS, CDR2 YFSETQ. The length of the CDR3 is 12 residues. The CDR3 nucleotides are TGCGCCAGCAGCTTGGGTTATGAGATTCAGTACTTC. Translated, it gives CASSLGYEIQYF.

This clonotype has more than one count but fewer than ten. The rearrangement joins TRBV4-3 to TRBJ2-7, with D perhaps TRBD2 (6 bases). The germline gives CDR1 LGHNA, CDR2 YSLEER. CDR3 size: 15 residues. The V gene lost 1 base and the J gene lost 2 bases, with 12 bases spanning the gap. Written as DNA, the CDR3 is TGCGCCAGCAGCCAAGCGGGGGAGCCAACCTACGAGCAGTACTTC. The encoded protein is CASSQAGEPTYEQYF.

The gene calls are TRBV5-6 and TRBJ1-2; 9 bases align to TRBD1. The CDR3 extends over 17 amino acids. J gave up 0 bases and V 0 bases, and 6 bases lay outside the gene matches. The germline CDR1 and CDR2 sequences are SGHDT and YYEEEE. In DNA, the CDR3 is TGTGCCAGCAGCTTGGTGGACAGGGGTGAGGCTAACTATGGCTACACCTTC. Translated, it gives CASSLVDRGEANYGYTF. The entire variable domain, with the rest obtained from reference TRBV5-6 and TRBJ1-2, is as follows: DAGVTQSPTHLIKTRGQQVTLRCSPKSGHDTVSWYQQALGQGPQFIFQYYEEEERQRGNFPDRFSGHQFPNYSSELNVNALLLGDSALYLCASSLVDRGEANYGYTFGSGTRLTVV.

This chain links TRBV11-2 with TRBJ1-2; D gene unclear. This CDR3 is built from 15 residues. The germline V gene encodes CDR1 SGHAT and CDR2 FQNNGV. V lost 3 bases and J lost 3, with 14 bases in between. CDR3 protein: CASSFSVSSHYGYTF. The CDR3 DNA follows: TGTGCCAGCAGCTTCTCAGTGTCATCCCACTATGGCTACACCTTC.

This clonotype was recorded a few times. The chain has TRBV5-6 and TRBJ2-4; no definite D call. There are 15 residues in the CDR3. V dropped 0 bases and J dropped 4 bases, with 11 bases sitting between them. In germline, CDR1 is SGHDT, CDR2 YYEEEE. In nucleotides, the CDR3 is TGTGCCAGCAGCTTGGGGGCTCACCCTAAAAACATTCAGTACTTC. Its translation: CASSLGAHPKNIQYF. Together with reference TRBV5-6 and TRBJ2-4, the CDR3 gives the full variable domain: DAGVTQSPTHLIKTRGQQVTLRCSPKSGHDTVSWYQQALGQGPQFIFQYYEEEERQRGNFPDRFSGHQFPNYSSELNVNALLLGDSALYLCASSLGAHPKNIQYFGAGTRLSVL.

This clonotype was recorded a few times. The chain recombines TRBV7-2 with TRBJ2-1; D unresolved. This CDR3 contains 13 residues. Looked up from germline, CDR1 is SGHTA and CDR2 is FQGNSA. V was pared by 1 base and J by 9 bases, with 10 bases between. CDR3 region: CASSLDRDTEQFF. DNA for the CDR3: TGTGCCAGCAGCTTAGACCGAGATACTGAGCAGTTCTTC.

The table lists this clonotype with many counts. J is TRBJ2-5 and V is TRBV9; weak D call: TRBD1 (6 bases). V was trimmed by 4 bases and J by 5 bases, leaving 15 bases between them. This CDR3 has 14 amino acids. Germline V gene data show CDR1 as SGDLS and CDR2 as YYNGEE. CDR3 in amino acids: CASSQGLSLETQYF. The CDR3 bases are TGTGCCAGCAGCCAGGGGCTGTCATTGGAGACCCAGTACTTC.